The T cell receptor beta chain described here comes from a study of shared clonotypes between healthy human individuals. As for the study in general: Ranging from 18 to 49 in age, donors were two women and a few men.

The healthy adult donors were HIV-negative and reported no recent acute infections or vaccinations. The method was immunoSEQ multiplex PCR; TCRdb's version includes in-frame clones alone and lacks a portion of them. The profile shows some 2,500,000 clones, 93% of them singletons. This clone was detected only once. Distinct nucleotide sequences in the sample also encode this CDR3. The germline CDR1 and CDR2 sequences are SGDLS and YYNGEE. There are 16 residues in the CDR3. V shed 0 bases and J 2 bases; nucleotides not matched to a gene: 3. The TCR comes from a man aged 18 to 35 in good health. Some clones in this sample may be carry-over from other donors' samples. Sequenced sample: naive CD4+ T cells from PBMCs. Stated subset: CD45RA+ positively selected. This rearrangement joins TRBV9 to TRBJ2-3; 10 nucleotides align to TRBD2. In nucleotides, the CDR3 is TGTGCCAGCAGCGTAGCCACTAGCGGGACCACAGATACGCAGTATTTT. Residues: CASSVATSGTTDTQYF.